The present TCR beta chain was sequenced within a study of cytomegalovirus exposure and HLA in healthy donors. Comment on this clone: The antigen is undetermined.

Every donor was a healthy person donating bone marrow. The CDR3 loop spans 13 amino acids. The germline V gene has CDR1 SGDLS and CDR2 YYNGEE. V dropped 1 base and J dropped 6 bases, with 11 bases sitting between them. PCR amplification relied on 60 Vbeta primers (plus 13 Jbeta primers). Original processing notes: Later work found 74 million or so unique TCR beta chains, with 10 million to 14 million shared. Using immunoSEQ multiplex PCR, the repertoire was profiled, and TCRdb retains in-frame clones only, with some absent. Clonal size and the V and J genes are those of that table, whereas D and trimming came from the DNA. The sample includes about 120,000 clones, more than 80% seen only once; the top ten take more than 1.5%. Study-level findings and limits: After further analysis at a later stage, some 15,000 TCR beta sequences were associated with HLA alleles at 0.05 false discovery rate.

The sequence came from a man in his forties in good health and CMV-seronegative. The sample was PBMCs. This rearrangement joins TRBV9 to TRBJ2-7, with TRBD2 as a possible D gene (6 bases). In DNA, the CDR3 is TGTGCCAGCAGCGTAATTGAGGGAGGCGAGCAGTACTTC. Encoded protein: CASSVIEGGEQYF. Full variable domain (rest looked up from reference TRBV9 and TRBJ2-7): DSGVTQTPKHLITATGQRVTLRCSPRSGDLSVYWYQQSLDQGLQFLIQYYNGEERAKGNILERFSAQQFPDLHSELNLSSLELGDSALYFCASSVIEGGEQYFGPGTRLTVT.